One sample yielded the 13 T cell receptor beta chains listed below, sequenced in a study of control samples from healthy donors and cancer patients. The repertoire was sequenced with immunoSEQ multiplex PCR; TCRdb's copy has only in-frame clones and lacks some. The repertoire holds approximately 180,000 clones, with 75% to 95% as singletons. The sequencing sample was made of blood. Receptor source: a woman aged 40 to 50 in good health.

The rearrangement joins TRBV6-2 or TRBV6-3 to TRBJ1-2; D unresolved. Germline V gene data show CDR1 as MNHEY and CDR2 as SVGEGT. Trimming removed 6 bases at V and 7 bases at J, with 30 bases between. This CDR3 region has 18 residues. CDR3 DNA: TGTGCCAGCAGCCCTAGGGCACTCGGATGGAGCACAAGACTTGGCTACACCTTC. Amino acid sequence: CASSPRALGWSTRLGYTF.

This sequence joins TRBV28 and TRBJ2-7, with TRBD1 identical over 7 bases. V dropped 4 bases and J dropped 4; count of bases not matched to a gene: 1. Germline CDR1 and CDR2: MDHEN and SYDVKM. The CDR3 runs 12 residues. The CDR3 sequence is CASSSGGYEQYF. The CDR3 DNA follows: TGTGCCAGCAGTTCAGGGGGATACGAGCAGTACTTC.

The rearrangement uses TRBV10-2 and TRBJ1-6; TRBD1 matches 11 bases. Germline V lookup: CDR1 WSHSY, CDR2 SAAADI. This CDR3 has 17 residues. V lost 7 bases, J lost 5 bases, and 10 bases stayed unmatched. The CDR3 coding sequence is TGCGCCAGCAAGGGACAGGGGGTTATTCCAGATAATTCACCCCTCCACTTT. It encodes CASKGQGVIPDNSPLHF.

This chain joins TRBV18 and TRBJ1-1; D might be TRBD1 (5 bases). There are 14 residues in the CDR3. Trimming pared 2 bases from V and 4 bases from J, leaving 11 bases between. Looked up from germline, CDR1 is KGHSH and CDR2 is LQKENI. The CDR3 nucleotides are TGTGCCAGCTCACCATTGCAGAGGGGCACTGAAGCTTTCTTT. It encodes CASSPLQRGTEAFF.

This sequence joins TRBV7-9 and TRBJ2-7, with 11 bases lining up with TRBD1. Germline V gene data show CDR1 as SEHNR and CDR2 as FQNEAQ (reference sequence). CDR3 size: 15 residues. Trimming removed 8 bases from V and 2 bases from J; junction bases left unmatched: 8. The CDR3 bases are TGTGCCAGCGGGATGGGACAGGGGGGAGCCTACGAGCAGTACTTC. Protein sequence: CASGMGQGGAYEQYF. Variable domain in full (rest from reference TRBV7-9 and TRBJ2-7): DTGVSQNPRHKITKRGQNVTFRCDPISEHNRLYWYRQTLGQGPEFLTYFQNEAQLEKSRLLSDRFSAERPKGSFSTLEIQRTEQGDSAMYLCASGMGQGGAYEQYFGPGTRLTVT.

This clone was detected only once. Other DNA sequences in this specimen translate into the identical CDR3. The CDR3 nucleotides are TGCGCCAGCAGCCTCACTGGGCCGCAAGAGACCCAGTACTTC. Its translation: CASSLTGPQETQYF. The chain links TRBV5-1 to TRBJ2-5, with no clear D. The CDR3 sequence is 14 residues long. CDR1 is SGHRS and CDR2 is YFSETQ in the germline V gene. The V end lost 4 bases, the J end lost 2 bases, and 12 bases lay between the germline ends.

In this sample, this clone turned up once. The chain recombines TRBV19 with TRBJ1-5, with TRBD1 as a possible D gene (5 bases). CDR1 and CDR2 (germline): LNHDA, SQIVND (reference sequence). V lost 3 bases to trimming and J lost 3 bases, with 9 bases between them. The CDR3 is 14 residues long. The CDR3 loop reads CASSIGQDNQPQHF. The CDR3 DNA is TGTGCCAGTAGTATCGGACAAGACAATCAGCCCCAGCATTTT.

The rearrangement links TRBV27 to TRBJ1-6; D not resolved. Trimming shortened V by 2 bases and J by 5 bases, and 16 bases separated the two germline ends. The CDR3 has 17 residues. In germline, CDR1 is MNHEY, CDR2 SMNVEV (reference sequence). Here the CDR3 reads CASSLHPGREDNSPLHF. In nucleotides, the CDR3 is TGTGCCAGCAGTTTACACCCTGGGAGGGAAGATAATTCACCCCTCCACTTT.

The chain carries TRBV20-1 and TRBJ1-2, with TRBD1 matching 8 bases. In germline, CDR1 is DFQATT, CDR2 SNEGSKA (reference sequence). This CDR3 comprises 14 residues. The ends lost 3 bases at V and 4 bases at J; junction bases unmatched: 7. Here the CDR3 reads CSASETGDSYGYTF. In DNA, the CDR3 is TGCAGTGCTAGTGAGACAGGGGATTCCTATGGCTACACCTTC.

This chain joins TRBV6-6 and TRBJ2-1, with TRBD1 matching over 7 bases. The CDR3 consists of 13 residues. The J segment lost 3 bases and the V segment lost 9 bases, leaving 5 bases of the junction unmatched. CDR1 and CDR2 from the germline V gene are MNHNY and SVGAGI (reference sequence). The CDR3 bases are TGTGCCAGTAGTGGGGACAGCTACAATGAGCAGTTCTTC. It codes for CASSGDSYNEQFF.

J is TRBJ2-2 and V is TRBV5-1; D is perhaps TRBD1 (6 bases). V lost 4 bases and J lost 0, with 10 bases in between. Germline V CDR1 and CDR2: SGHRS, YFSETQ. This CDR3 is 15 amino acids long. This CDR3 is CASSRTETNTGELFF. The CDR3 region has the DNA TGCGCCAGCAGCCGGACAGAGACGAACACCGGGGAGCTGTTTTTT.

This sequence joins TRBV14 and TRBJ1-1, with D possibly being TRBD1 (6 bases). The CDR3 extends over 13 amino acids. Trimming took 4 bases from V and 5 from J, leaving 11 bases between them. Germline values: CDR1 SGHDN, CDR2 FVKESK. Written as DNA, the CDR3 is TGTGCCAGCAGCCTCACGAGGGGGACTGAAGCTTTCTTT. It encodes CASSLTRGTEAFF.

The CDR3 loop is CASSLTSPNTEAFF. The CDR3 DNA reads TGCGCCAGCAGCTTGACGTCCCCGAACACTGAAGCTTTCTTT. V usage is TRBV5-1 and J usage is TRBJ1-1, with D unresolved. The V end was cut by 1 base, the J end by 1 base, with 8 bases between. CDR1 is SGHRS and CDR2 is YFSETQ in the germline V gene. The CDR3 is made up of 14 amino acids.